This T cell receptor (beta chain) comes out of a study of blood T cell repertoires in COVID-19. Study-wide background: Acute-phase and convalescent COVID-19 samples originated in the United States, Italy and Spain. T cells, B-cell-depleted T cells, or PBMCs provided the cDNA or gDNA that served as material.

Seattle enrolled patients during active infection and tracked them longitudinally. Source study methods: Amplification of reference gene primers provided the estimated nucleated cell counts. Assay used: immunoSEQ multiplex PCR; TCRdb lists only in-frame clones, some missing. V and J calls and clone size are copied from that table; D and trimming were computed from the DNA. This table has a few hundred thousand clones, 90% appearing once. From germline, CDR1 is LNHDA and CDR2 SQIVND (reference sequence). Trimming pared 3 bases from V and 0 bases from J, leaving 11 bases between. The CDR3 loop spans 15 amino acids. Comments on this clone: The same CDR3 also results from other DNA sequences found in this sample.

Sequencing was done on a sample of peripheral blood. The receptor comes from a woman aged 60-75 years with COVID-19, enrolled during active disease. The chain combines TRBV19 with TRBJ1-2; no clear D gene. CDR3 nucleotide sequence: TGTGCCAGTAGTATGAGTCCCGGGGCTAACTATGGCTACACCTTC. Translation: CASSMSPGANYGYTF.